The 24 T cell receptor beta chains in this list originate from one sample, sequenced in a study of beta chain features in type 1 diabetes. Expressed TCRB transcripts were sequenced because the isolated RNA had all been reverse transcribed beforehand. TCRdb's table, derived via immunoSEQ multiplex PCR, lists solely in-frame clones and lacks some. In the table there are over 500,000 clones, around 15% of which are singletons. Sequenced input: naive CD4+ T cells from blood. These receptors came from a man younger than 30 in good health.

This rearrangement joins TRBV5-1 to TRBJ1-2; possible D gene TRBD1, 6 bases. Germline V gene data show CDR1 as SGHRS and CDR2 as YFSETQ. The CDR3 extends over 13 amino acids. Trimming cost V 4 bases and J 8 bases, with 15 bases left between them. Here the CDR3 reads CASSNTGLEGYTF. Here the CDR3 DNA reads TGCGCCAGCAGCAATACAGGGTTGGAAGGCTACACCTTC.

The chain carries TRBV5-1 and TRBJ1-1; D is uncertain. Trimming took 4 bases from V and 0 from J, leaving 13 bases between them. The germline CDR1 and CDR2 sequences are SGHRS and YFSETQ. CDR3 length equals 15 residues. The CDR3 reads CASSTDESMNTEAFF. In DNA, the CDR3 is TGCGCCAGCAGCACGGACGAGAGTATGAACACTGAAGCTTTCTTT.

This sequence joins TRBV5-1 and TRBJ2-5; no clear D gene. This CDR3 is 12 amino acids long. The germline V and J ends were trimmed by 3 bases and 0 bases, with 3 bases remaining between them. CDR1 and CDR2 from the germline V gene are SGHRS and YFSETQ. The CDR3 nucleotides read TGCGCCAGCAGCTATAACCAAGAGACCCAGTACTTC. This gives the protein CASSYNQETQYF.

The rearrangement links TRBV28 to TRBJ1-5, with D possibly being TRBD1 (6 bases). Trimming cost V 6 bases and J 9 bases, with 15 bases left between them. This CDR3 region has 13 residues. Germline CDR1 and CDR2: MDHEN and SYDVKM. In nucleotides, the CDR3 is TGTGCCAGCAGGAGGGACACTGTGACGCCCCAGCATTTT. Its protein product is CASRRDTVTPQHF. The variable domain in full, completed from reference TRBV28 and TRBJ1-5, reads DVKVTQSSRYLVKRTGEKVFLECVQDMDHENMFWYRQDPGLGLRLIYFSYDVKMKEKGDIPEGYSVSREKKERFSLILESASTNQTSMYLCASRRDTVTPQHFGDGTRLSIL.

This chain connects TRBV7-2 to TRBJ1-2; D not certain. This CDR3 is built from 11 residues. The germline V gene encodes CDR1 SGHTA and CDR2 FQGNSA. Trimming pared 5 bases from V and 2 bases from J, leaving 3 bases between. CDR3 sequence (DNA): TGTGCCAGCAGCCAAAACTATGGCTACACCTTC. Protein product: CASSQNYGYTF.

A few counts support this clone. This sample includes further DNA sequences coding for the same CDR3. This chain connects TRBV9 to TRBJ2-3, with D tentatively TRBD1 or TRBD2 (5 bases each). The CDR3 is 15 amino acids. Germline V gives CDR1 SGDLS, CDR2 YYNGEE. V dropped 0 bases and J dropped 3 bases, with 11 bases sitting between them. The CDR3 loop reads CASSVGGGTTDTQYF. CDR3 bases: TGTGCCAGCAGCGTAGGTGGGGGTACGACAGATACGCAGTATTTT.

This clone turned up a few times. This chain joins TRBV4-1 and TRBJ2-1, with a weak D call TRBD2 (6 bases). The V gene lost 4 bases and the J gene lost 0 bases, with 10 bases spanning the gap. The CDR3 covers 15 residues. Germline CDR1 and CDR2: MGHRA and YSYEKL. CDR3: CASSLGGFSYNEQFF. The DNA of the CDR3 is TGCGCCAGCAGCCTAGGAGGGTTCTCCTACAATGAGCAGTTCTTC.

This clone occurred a few times. DNA of the CDR3: TGTGCCAGCAGCTTAGCGCTTGGGTCCTCTGAAGCTTTCTTT. Translated, it gives CASSLALGSSEAFF. The V call is TRBV7-2, the J call TRBJ1-1, with no clear D. V lost 0 bases, J lost 6 bases, and 11 bases lay in between. The CDR3 runs to 14 residues. The germline CDR1 and CDR2 sequences are SGHTA and FQGNSA. Using reference TRBV7-2 and TRBJ1-1 for the parts outside the CDR3, the full variable domain is GAGVSQSPSNKVTEKGKDVELRCDPISGHTALYWYRQSLGQGLEFLIYFQGNSAPDKSGLPSDRFSAERTGGSVSTLTIQRTQQEDSAVYLCASSLALGSSEAFFGQGTRLTVV.

The genes are TRBV18 and TRBJ1-2; no clear D gene. CDR1 and CDR2 (germline): KGHSH, LQKENI. CDR3 length equals 14 residues. V was pared by 3 bases and J by 5 bases, with 13 bases between. The CDR3 region is CASSPSRVLYGYTF. CDR3 nucleotides: TGTGCCAGCTCACCCTCCCGGGTGTTGTATGGCTACACCTTC.

The chain recombines TRBV18 with TRBJ1-1; 9 bases line up with TRBD1. CDR1 is KGHSH and CDR2 is LQKENI in the germline V gene. V lost 3 bases and J lost 6; bases outside the gene matches: 8. This CDR3 has 15 amino acids. In DNA, the CDR3 is TGTGCCAGCTCACCTCTTGGACAGGGGCGAGCTGAAGCTTTCTTT. Translated: CASSPLGQGRAEAFF. The variable domain in full, completed from reference TRBV18 and TRBJ1-1, reads NAGVMQNPRHLVRRRGQEARLRCSPMKGHSHVYWYRQLPEEGLKFMVYLQKENIIDESGMPKERFSAEFPKEGPSILRIQQVVRGDSAAYFCASSPLGQGRAEAFFGQGTRLTVV.

CDR3 nucleotide sequence: TGCGCCAGCAGCCCGGACAGGACGAATCAGCCCCAGCATTTT. Protein sequence: CASSPDRTNQPQHF. This chain joins TRBV5-1 and TRBJ1-5; 7 bases agree with TRBD1. V lost 4 bases and J lost 4; bases outside the gene matches: 5. There are 14 residues in the CDR3. CDR1 and CDR2 from the germline V gene are SGHRS and YFSETQ.

This clone was seen a handful of times. The V call is TRBV19, the J call TRBJ1-5; 9 bases fit TRBD1. Germline loops: CDR1 LNHDA, CDR2 SQIVND (reference sequence). The CDR3 is made up of 16 amino acids. V was clipped by 7 bases and J by 5 bases; unmatched bases: 12. This chain's CDR3 is CASTPHRDRAYQPQHF. CDR3 DNA sequence: TGTGCCAGTACTCCCCACCGGGACAGGGCGTATCAGCCCCAGCATTTT. The whole variable domain, remainder taken from reference TRBV19 and TRBJ1-5, is DGGITQSPKYLFRKEGQNVTLSCEQNLNHDAMYWYRQDPGQGLRLIYYSQIVNDFQKGDIAEGYSVSREKKESFPLTVTSAQKNPTAFYLCASTPHRDRAYQPQHFGDGTRLSIL.

This clone has only a few counts. V is TRBV19 and J is TRBJ1-6; D unclear. CDR1 is LNHDA and CDR2 is SQIVND in the germline V gene (reference sequence). The CDR3 loop spans 14 amino acids. The ends were cut back, 5 bases at V and 4 bases at J, with 9 bases in the middle. Here the CDR3 reads CASSLETYNSPLHF. The CDR3 coding sequence is TGTGCCAGTAGTTTGGAGACTTATAATTCACCCCTCCACTTT.

A few counts support this clone. This rearrangement joins TRBV7-3 to TRBJ2-3; 10 positions agree with TRBD2. Germline V gene data show CDR1 as SGHTA and CDR2 as FQGTGA. The CDR3 spans 18 residues. V was clipped by 0 bases and J by 0 bases; unmatched bases: 6. The CDR3 nucleotides read TGTGCCAGCAGCTTAACTGGGCGACTAGCGGGTAGCACAGATACGCAGTATTTT. Translation: CASSLTGRLAGSTDTQYF.

CDR3 residues: CASSENYEQYF. CDR3 in DNA: TGTGCCAGCAGCGAGAACTACGAGCAGTACTTC. The V call is TRBV4-2, the J call TRBJ2-7; D is ambiguous. CDR3 length: 11 amino acids. Germline V lookup: CDR1 LGHNA, CDR2 YNFKEQ. V was cut by 5 bases and J by 3 bases, with 5 bases left in between.

J is TRBJ1-1 and V is TRBV11-2, with 7 bases matching TRBD1. The CDR3 length is 14 residues. V lost 1 base, J lost 2 bases, and 1 base stayed unmatched. CDR1 and CDR2 (germline): SGHAT, FQNNGV. CDR3 loop: CASSLGDSNTEAFF. The CDR3, as DNA: TGTGCCAGCAGCTTAGGGGACAGTAACACTGAAGCTTTCTTT.

This clone was seen more than once but under ten times. CDR3 nucleotides: TGTGCCACCAGCAGAGGCGGGTGGGGCGGCACAGGCGGCCAAGAGACCCAGTACTTC. Residues: CATSRGGWGGTGGQETQYF. This chain uses TRBV15 with TRBJ2-5; possibly TRBD1 or TRBD2 for D (5 bases each). Trimming shortened V by 1 base and J by 1 base, and 22 bases separated the two germline ends. CDR3 length equals 19 residues. Germline V gene sequence: CDR1 LNHNV, CDR2 YYDKDF (reference sequence).

V and J are TRBV5-1 and TRBJ2-5; TRBD2 agrees at 12 bases. Germline V gives CDR1 SGHRS, CDR2 YFSETQ. The CDR3 loop spans 17 amino acids. The trim removed 4 bases at V and 4 bases at J, leaving 11 bases unmatched. CDR3 sequence: CASSLPGLAGGRETQYF. For the CDR3, the DNA is TGCGCCAGCAGCCTCCCGGGGCTAGCGGGGGGGCGAGAGACCCAGTACTTC.

The genes are TRBV7-2 and TRBJ2-5, with D tentatively TRBD1 (6 bases). This CDR3 is built from 13 residues. The V gene lost 5 bases and the J gene lost 2 bases, with 9 bases spanning the gap. Germline V gives CDR1 SGHTA, CDR2 FQGNSA. CDR3 protein: CASSRQVQETQYF. CDR3 nucleotides: TGTGCCAGCAGCCGACAGGTACAAGAGACCCAGTACTTC.

This rearrangement joins TRBV7-9 to TRBJ2-7, with D tentatively TRBD2 (7 bases). The V gene lost 5 bases and the J gene lost 6 bases, with 14 bases spanning the gap. Per the germline V gene, CDR1 is SEHNR and CDR2 is FQNEAQ (reference sequence). The CDR3 covers 13 residues. As DNA, the CDR3 is TGTGCCAGCAGCCCCCCCGGGGGGCGCGAGCAGTACTTC. It translates to CASSPPGGREQYF.

The chain recombines TRBV7-7 with TRBJ2-5, with TRBD2 identical over 14 bases. This CDR3 contains 15 residues. CDR1 is SSHAT and CDR2 is FNYEAQ in the germline V gene (reference sequence). V dropped 4 bases and J dropped 4; count of bases not matched to a gene: 2. The CDR3 here is CASSSGLAGVETQYF. DNA of the CDR3: TGTGCCAGCAGCTCGGGACTAGCGGGAGTAGAGACCCAGTACTTC.

This clone was found a few times. The chain combines TRBV7-2 with TRBJ2-7; D may match TRBD1 or TRBD2 (6 bases each). CDR3 size: 17 residues. V was cut by 4 bases and J by 2 bases, with 21 bases left in between. Germline V gene lookup returns CDR1 SGHTA and CDR2 FQGNSA. This CDR3 reads CASSSARGTTVPYEQYF. CDR3 DNA sequence: TGTGCCAGCAGCTCGGCTCGGGGGACAACAGTTCCCTACGAGCAGTACTTC. Full variable domain (rest looked up from reference TRBV7-2 and TRBJ2-7): GAGVSQSPSNKVTEKGKDVELRCDPISGHTALYWYRQSLGQGLEFLIYFQGNSAPDKSGLPSDRFSAERTGGSVSTLTIQRTQQEDSAVYLCASSSARGTTVPYEQYFGPGTRLTVT.

This clone has more than one count but fewer than ten. The chain employs TRBV18 and TRBJ2-3; D gene unclear. The CDR3 extends over 16 amino acids. Germline values: CDR1 KGHSH, CDR2 LQKENI. V lost 2 bases to trimming and J lost 2 bases, with 14 bases between them. The CDR3 protein is CASSPSGFGNTDTQYF. In nucleotides, the CDR3 is TGTGCCAGCTCACCATCTGGGTTTGGTAACACAGATACGCAGTATTTT.

This clone was picked up a small number of times. This rearrangement joins TRBV25-1 to TRBJ1-3; D remains unclear. The germline V gene has CDR1 MGHDK and CDR2 SYGVNS. V lost 7 bases to trimming and J lost 4 bases, with 5 bases between them. The CDR3 has 11 residues. The CDR3 coding sequence is TGTGCCAGCACTCCCGGAAACACCATATATTTT. Amino acids: CASTPGNTIYF.